These 14 T cell receptor beta chains were all obtained from the same sample, sequenced in a study of blood T cell repertoires in COVID-19. Measured with immunoSEQ multiplex PCR; TCRdb has only the in-frame clones, and not every one. Of about 250,000 clones listed, roughly 85% are singletons. The source material was peripheral blood. The receptors were gathered from a man aged 50-60 years with COVID-19, enrolled during active disease.

The chain employs TRBV4-3 and TRBJ2-2; 10 bases align to TRBD2. Germline trimming cut 0 bases from V and 5 bases from J; bases unmatched to any gene: 3. Germline V CDR1 and CDR2: LGHNA, YSLEER. The CDR3 covers 16 residues. In nucleotides, the CDR3 is TGCGCCAGCAGCCAAGATGTAGCGGGGGGAACCGGGGAGCTGTTTTTT. It yields the protein CASSQDVAGGTGELFF.

CDR3 bases: TGTGCCAGCAGCCAAGAACGGGCCCGACAGGGGATGAACCAGCCCCAGCATTTT. It specifies CASSQERARQGMNQPQHF. The V and J genes are TRBV4-2 and TRBJ1-5; TRBD1 matches 8 bases. Germline CDR1 LGHNA, CDR2 YNFKEQ. The CDR3 covers 18 residues. The trim removed 0 bases at V and 7 bases at J, leaving 14 bases unmatched.

The rearrangement uses TRBV6-5 and TRBJ1-1; D gene ambiguous. The V and J ends lost 10 bases and 0 bases respectively, with 15 bases between them. CDR1 and CDR2 (germline): MNHEY, SVGAGI. The CDR3 covers 14 residues. CDR3 sequence reads: CATTFGRMNTEAFF. The DNA of the CDR3 is TGTGCCACCACCTTTGGCCGAATGAACACTGAAGCTTTCTTT.

This clone was counted a few times. The chain combines TRBV29-1 with TRBJ1-2; D remains unclear. The V gene's germline CDR1 is SQVTM and CDR2 ANQGSEA. The CDR3 length is 12 residues. The ends were cut back, 4 bases at V and 6 bases at J, with 12 bases in the middle. CDR3 region: CSVVVNNNGYTF. DNA of the CDR3: TGCAGCGTTGTCGTTAACAACAATGGCTACACCTTC.

The rearrangement links TRBV7-8 to TRBJ1-1; D unclear. The CDR3 has 15 amino acids. Trimming removed 4 bases from V and 3 bases from J, with 15 bases in between. Germline loops: CDR1 SGHVS, CDR2 FQNEAQ. The CDR3 loop is CASSYDPRRDTEAFF. The DNA for the CDR3 is TGTGCCAGCAGCTATGACCCCCGACGGGACACTGAAGCTTTCTTT.

This chain joins TRBV5-4 and TRBJ2-5, with a possible D match to TRBD1 (5 bases). V shed 4 bases and J shed 4 bases, with 11 bases lying between them. The CDR3 consists of 13 residues. Germline values: CDR1 SGHNT, CDR2 YYREEE (reference sequence). The CDR3: CASSIGATETQYF. The CDR3 DNA sequence: TGTGCCAGCAGCATTGGGGCCACAGAGACCCAGTACTTC.

The rearrangement uses TRBV7-8 and TRBJ2-7, with D possibly called TRBD1 or TRBD2 (7 bases each). CDR1 SGHVS and CDR2 FQNEAQ come from the germline V gene. The CDR3 has 14 residues. With 8 bases removed from V and 3 bases from J, the gap between germline ends came to 17 bases. Written as DNA, the CDR3 is TGTGCCAGCCGCCGACAGGGAGGGAACTACGAGCAGTACTTC. It encodes CASRRQGGNYEQYF.

V usage is TRBV28 and J usage is TRBJ2-7; no clear D gene. CDR1 is MDHEN and CDR2 is SYDVKM in the germline V gene. The CDR3 runs to 14 residues. V gave up 6 bases and J gave up 5 bases, with 17 bases separating them. The CDR3 region has the DNA TGTGCCAGCAGCCCCCCCTCCGGTCCCAACGAGCAGTACTTC. It yields the protein CASSPPSGPNEQYF.

This chain uses TRBV18 with TRBJ2-7; D unclear. Germline assignment: CDR1 KGHSH and CDR2 LQKENI. The V and J ends lost 3 bases and 4 bases respectively, with 7 bases between them. This CDR3 has 12 amino acids. The CDR3 loop is CASSPSRYEQYF. The CDR3 bases are TGTGCCAGCTCACCTTCGCGATACGAGCAGTACTTC.

This chain uses TRBV30 with TRBJ2-3; D remains ambiguous. Trimming stripped 1 base from V and 7 bases from J, with 9 bases between. The CDR3 is 12 residues long. Germline assignment: CDR1 GTSNPN and CDR2 SVGIG (reference sequence). The DNA for the CDR3 is TGTGCCTGGAGTGCCCAGGTGAATACGCAGTATTTT. It codes for CAWSAQVNTQYF. The entire variable domain, with the rest obtained from reference TRBV30 and TRBJ2-3, is as follows: SQTIHQWPATLVQPVGSPLSLECTVEGTSNPNLYWYRQAAGRGLQLLFYSVGIGQISSEVPQNLSASRPQDRQFILSSKKLLLSDSGFYLCAWSAQVNTQYFGPGTRLTVL.

With respect to this clone: The junction shows a germline mismatch at one end, possibly a read error. V is TRBV3-1 (or the pseudogene TRBV3-2) and J is TRBJ2-5, with 9 positions matching TRBD2. This CDR3 contains 16 residues. The germline V gene encodes CDR1 LGHDT and CDR2 YNNKEL (reference sequence). The CDR3 region has the DNA TGTGCTAGCAGCCAATCTCCGGGACTAGCTGGAGAGACCCAGTACTTC. Protein product: CASSQSPGLAGETQYF.

This chain uses TRBV6-2 or TRBV6-3 with TRBJ2-4; tentative D call: TRBD1 (6 bases). CDR1 MNHEY and CDR2 SVGEGT come from the germline V gene. There are 16 residues in the CDR3. V gave up 4 bases and J gave up 5 bases, with 18 bases separating them. CDR3: CASSSAGGLIENIQYF. The CDR3 DNA reads TGTGCCAGCAGTTCAGCTGGGGGCCTTATCGAAAACATTCAGTACTTC.

V gene TRBV5-4 combines with J gene TRBJ1-6; D uncertain. The germline V and J ends were trimmed by 4 bases and 4 bases, with 9 bases remaining between them. The CDR3 length is 14 residues. Germline lookup yields CDR1 SGHNT and CDR2 YYREEE (reference sequence). CDR3 amino acids: CASSHEQYNSPLHF. CDR3 nucleotide sequence: TGTGCCAGCAGCCATGAACAGTATAATTCACCCCTCCACTTT.

CDR3: CASSDKRGGRTGELFF. The CDR3, as DNA: TGTGCCAGCAGCGACAAGCGGGGGGGACGGACCGGGGAGCTGTTTTTT. The chain couples TRBV9 to TRBJ2-2; 10 bases fit TRBD2. Germline loops: CDR1 SGDLS, CDR2 YYNGEE. J lost 5 bases, V lost 3 bases, and 7 bases had no gene match. The CDR3 is 16 residues long.